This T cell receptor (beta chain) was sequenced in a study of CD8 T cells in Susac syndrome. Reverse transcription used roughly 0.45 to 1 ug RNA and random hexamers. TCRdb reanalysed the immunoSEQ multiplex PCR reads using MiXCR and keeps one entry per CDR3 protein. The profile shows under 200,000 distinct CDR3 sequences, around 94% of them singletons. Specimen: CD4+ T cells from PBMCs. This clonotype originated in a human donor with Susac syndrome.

This CDR3 is CASRPVGTHLGAFF. The CDR3, as DNA: TGCGCCAGCAGACCAGTTGGGACTCACCTCGGAGCTTTCTTT. V usage is TRBV23-1 and J usage is TRBJ1-1; the D gene is possibly TRBD1 (5 bases). TRBV23-1 counts as an open reading frame of uncertain function. The CDR3 is 14 residues long. The ends were cut back, 6 bases at V and 10 bases at J, with 21 bases in the middle.